Each of the 3 T cell receptor beta chains below was sequenced from the same sample in a study of regulatory dendritic cells for organ transplantation. Repertoires were generated with immunoSEQ multiplex PCR, while TCRdb's copy carries only in-frame clones and drops some. There are 20,000 to 25,000 clones in the sample; approximately 85% occur only once, and nearly 0.7% lies in the top ten. Sorted T cells were CFSE-labeled and cultured four to five days with allogeneic regulatory or mature dendritic cells at 1:10. Their specific antigens are unknown. The sample taken for sequencing was naive CD4+ T cells from blood cultured with regulatory dendritic cells. Subset of the sample: CD45RA+ naive T cells. These receptor sequences come from a human donor in good health.

This sequence joins TRBV28 and TRBJ2-2; D is ambiguous. The germline V and J ends were trimmed by 5 bases and 1 base, with 20 bases remaining between them. Germline CDR1 is MDHEN and CDR2 is SYDVKM. The CDR3 consists of 18 residues. CDR3 in amino acids: CASSGPTIRSLNTGELFF. The CDR3 DNA follows: TGTGCCAGCAGTGGACCTACGATCCGCTCTTTGAACACCGGGGAGCTGTTTTTT.

As DNA, the CDR3 is TGTGCCAGCAGTTACGGCAGGGGATCCTACGAGCAGTACTTC. As protein: CASSYGRGSYEQYF. The V call is TRBV6-5, the J call TRBJ2-7, with a possible D match to TRBD1 (6 bases). V lost 2 bases and J 1 base, leaving 9 bases between the germline ends. The CDR3 covers 14 residues. Germline lookup yields CDR1 MNHEY and CDR2 SVGAGI.

The table lists this clone with a count of one. This CDR3 reads CASSQDLLEETQYF. In nucleotides, the CDR3 is TGCGCCAGCAGCCAAGATTTACTAGAGGAGACCCAGTACTTC. This chain joins TRBV4-3 and TRBJ2-5; a possible D gene is TRBD2 (5 bases). Trimming cost V 0 bases and J 5 bases, with 10 bases left between them. This CDR3 region has 14 residues. Per germline, CDR1 LGHNA and CDR2 YSLEER.